Listed below are T cell receptor beta chains from one sample, sequenced in a study of vaccination effects on CD4 cells after COVID-19. What these receptors recognize is not known. Sequencing was performed with immunoSEQ multiplex PCR; in TCRdb, only in-frame clones are kept and a portion is missing. Of 25,000 to 35,000 clones listed, about 66% are singletons. The sample in question was CD4+ T cells from PBMCs cultured with HCoV-229E spike peptides, obtained before COVID-19 vaccination. The receptors derive from a human donor who received a COVID-19 vaccine. The CDR3 runs from the conserved cysteine through the conserved F or W. The D gene is left open where the match is weak. Not all rows give a size; the values are once, few, many and, for expanded clones, a class.

V: TRBV20-1
length: 11
J: TRBJ1-2
size: .
D: .
DNA: TGCAGTCATCCGGGGAACTATGGCTACACCTTC
CDR3: CSHPGNYGYTF

V: TRBV19
length: 15
J: TRBJ2-7
size: .
D: TRBD1
DNA: TGTGCCAGTAGTATCTCCGGGACAGGGCTCTACGAGCAGTACTTC
CDR3: CASSISGTGLYEQYF

V: TRBV10-3
length: 15
J: TRBJ1-1
size: once
D: TRBD1
DNA: TGTGCCATCAGCGGCCCGGACAGGGAGAACACTGAAGCTTTCTTT
CDR3: CAISGPDRENTEAFF

V: TRBV14
length: 16
J: TRBJ1-6
size: .
D: .
DNA: TGTGCCAGCAGCTCACCCGGGACACCCTATAATTCACCCCTCCACTTT
CDR3: CASSSPGTPYNSPLHF

V: TRBV7-2
length: 16
J: TRBJ2-2
size: .
D: TRBD1
DNA: TGTGCCAGCAGCCGCAGGCAGGGGGCCATCACCGGGGAGCTGTTTTTT
CDR3: CASSRRQGAITGELFF

V: TRBV6-9
length: 11
J: TRBJ1-1
size: .
D: .
DNA: TGTGCCCGGGGGGCGAACACTGAAGCTTTCTTT
CDR3: CARGANTEAFF

V: TRBV19
length: 15
J: TRBJ2-4
size: .
D: .
DNA: TGTGCCAGTAGTGTAATCGACCCGGGGCTAAACATTCAGTACTTC
CDR3: CASSVIDPGLNIQYF

V: TRBV25-1
length: 14
J: TRBJ1-1
size: .
D: .
DNA: TGTGCCAGCAGGGGTGATGGGGGCTACACTGAAGCTTTCTTT
CDR3: CASRGDGGYTEAFF

V: TRBV3-1/TRBV3-2
length: 14
J: TRBJ1-4
size: once
D: .
DNA: TGTGCCAGCAGCCACAGGGGTTGGGGGGAAAAACTGTTTTTT
CDR3: CASSHRGWGEKLFF

V: TRBV7-2
length: 14
J: TRBJ1-2
size: .
D: TRBD1
DNA: TGTGCCAGCAGATTGGGGACAGAGAACTATGGCTACACCTTC
CDR3: CASRLGTENYGYTF

V: TRBV12-3/TRBV12-4
length: 13
J: TRBJ1-1
size: .
D: .
DNA: TGTGCCAGCAGCAAAAGGGAGAACACTGAAGCTTTCTTT
CDR3: CASSKRENTEAFF

V: TRBV12-3/TRBV12-4
length: 12
J: TRBJ2-7
size: .
D: .
DNA: TGTGCCAGCTGTTCAGGGCCCTACGAGCAGTACTTC
CDR3: CASCSGPYEQYF

V: TRBV6-2/TRBV6-3
length: 13
J: TRBJ1-1
size: few
D: .
DNA: TGTGCCAGCAGCTCAGAGGGGGGCACTGAAGCTTTCTTT
CDR3: CASSSEGGTEAFF

V: TRBV6-2/TRBV6-3
length: 15
J: TRBJ2-3
size: few
D: TRBD2
DNA: TGTGCCAGCAGTCGACTAGCGGGGGTGCCAGATACGCAGTATTTT
CDR3: CASSRLAGVPDTQYF

V: TRBV7-2
length: 15
J: TRBJ2-1
size: few
D: TRBD2
DNA: TGTGCCAGCAGCTTAAGCCTAGCGGGTTACAATGAGCAGTTCTTC
CDR3: CASSLSLAGYNEQFF

V: TRBV18
length: 16
J: TRBJ1-6
size: .
D: .
DNA: TGTGCCAGCTCACCCCAGACCCACAGACAGAATTCACCCCTCCACTTT
CDR3: CASSPQTHRQNSPLHF

V: TRBV2
length: 12
J: TRBJ1-2
size: .
D: TRBD1
DNA: TGTGCCAGCAGTTACAGGGGATATGGCTACACCTTC
CDR3: CASSYRGYGYTF